Following are 9 T cell receptor beta chains from one sample sequenced in a study of CD8+CD57+ T cells in acquired aplastic anemia listed by TCRdb under 2018. Sequencing took place on an Illumina HiSeq 2000. TCR beta VDJ combination and CDR3 sequence profiling used genomic DNA as the template. In TCRdb, the public reads were trimmed at Q25 with fastp and aligned with MiXCR, with productive beta chains retained. Rows with a matching CDR3 protein are joined into one entry that keeps the most common DNA and genes. This sample comprises about 220,000 distinct CDR3 sequences, approximately 35% of them detected only once. The ten largest clones add up to around 1.1% of the sample. Sequenced: sorted CD4+, CD8+, or CD8+CD57+ T cells (not recorded which) from PBMCs. The receptors were gathered from a human donor in good health, serving as a control.

This chain uses TRBV7-9 with TRBJ2-4; D is uncertain. The ends were cut back, 2 bases at V and 6 bases at J, with 8 bases in the middle. The CDR3 extends over 13 amino acids. Germline CDR1 is SEHNR and CDR2 is FQNEAQ (reference sequence). In nucleotides, the CDR3 is TGTGCCAGCAGCTTAATGGACGGAAACATTCAGTACTTC. Protein: CASSLMDGNIQYF.

The CDR3 spells CASSATSSYNSPLHF. CDR3 nucleotides: TGTGCCAGCAGTGCCACGAGCTCCTATAATTCACCCCTCCACTTT. This sequence joins TRBV25-1 and TRBJ1-6; D is unresolved. This CDR3 has 15 residues. CDR1 MGHDK and CDR2 SYGVNS come from the germline V gene. V was shortened by 4 bases and J by 0 bases, with 7 bases between the two germline ends.

The V and J genes are TRBV20-1 and TRBJ2-1, with TRBD1 matching 8 bases. CDR1 is DFQATT, CDR2 SNEGSKA, per germline (reference sequence). J lost 7 bases, V lost 1 base, and 6 bases had no gene match. This CDR3 has 14 residues. CDR3 sequence reads: CSARGRDRLNEQFF. CDR3 DNA: TGCAGTGCTAGAGGTCGGGACAGGCTGAATGAGCAGTTCTTC.

The CDR3 sequence is CASSYDQPQHF. The DNA of the CDR3 is TGTGCCAGCAGTTACGATCAGCCCCAGCATTTT. The rearrangement joins TRBV2 to TRBJ1-5; D call uncertain. Deletions cut 5 bases from V and 5 bases from J, with 4 bases between. This CDR3 has 11 amino acids. CDR1 SNHLY and CDR2 FYNNEI come from the germline V gene.

The J gene is TRBJ2-7, the V gene TRBV2, with 7 bases identical to TRBD1. Looked up from germline, CDR1 is SNHLY and CDR2 is FYNNEI. The CDR3 is 14 residues long. V lost 6 bases, J lost 1 base, and 6 bases stayed unmatched. CDR3 coding DNA: TGTGCCAGCAGCGGGACAGCTCGTTCCTACGAGCAGTACTTC. Translation gives CASSGTARSYEQYF. Filled out from reference TRBV2 and TRBJ2-7, the complete variable domain reads EPEVTQTPSHQVTQMGQEVILRCVPISNHLYFYWYRQILGQKVEFLVSFYNNEISEKSEIFDDQFSVERPDGSNFTLKIRSTKLEDSAMYFCASSGTARSYEQYFGPGTRLTVT.

The chain uses TRBV6-1 and TRBJ1-3; D is uncertain. V dropped 9 bases and J dropped 0 bases, with 6 bases sitting between them. The CDR3 covers 12 residues. Germline V lookup: CDR1 MNHNS, CDR2 SASEGT. This CDR3 is CASANSGNTIYF. The CDR3 nucleotides read TGTGCCAGTGCCAACTCTGGAAACACCATATATTTT.

The sample holds many counts of this clonotype. This chain uses TRBV5-4 with TRBJ2-7; the D gene is possibly TRBD1 (5 bases). From germline, CDR1 is SGHNT and CDR2 YYREEE (reference sequence). V gave up 0 bases and J gave up 4 bases, with 11 bases separating them. There are 14 residues in the CDR3. The CDR3 DNA follows: TGTGCCAGCAGCTTGGGGGGAAGACAGTACGAGCAGTACTTC. As protein: CASSLGGRQYEQYF.

The sample holds many counts of this clonotype. The V and J genes are TRBV6-5 and TRBJ1-6; D uncertain. Germline V gene lookup returns CDR1 MNHEY and CDR2 SVGAGI. The CDR3 spans 15 residues. V dropped 0 bases and J dropped 9 bases, with 12 bases sitting between them. This CDR3 is CASSYSPGGISPLHF. The CDR3 DNA reads as TGTGCCAGCAGTTACTCCCCGGGAGGAATTTCACCCCTCCACTTT.

There are many counts of this clonotype. V gene TRBV4-1 combines with J gene TRBJ1-1; D gene uncertain. The germline V gene has CDR1 MGHRA and CDR2 YSYEKL. This CDR3 contains 17 residues. V was shortened by 1 base and J by 2 bases, with 17 bases between the two germline ends. The CDR3, as DNA: TGCGCCAGCAGCCAAGGGCCCAGTACCCCCTCCAACACTGAAGCTTTCTTT. It specifies CASSQGPSTPSNTEAFF.